Listed below are T cell receptor beta chains from one sample, sequenced in a study of control samples from healthy donors and cancer patients. Repertoires were generated with immunoSEQ multiplex PCR, while TCRdb's copy carries only in-frame clones and drops some. The sample has under 150,000 clones, around 88% seen once; the top ten hold less than 4%. Specimen: blood. The receptor set was obtained from a man in his forties or fifties in good health. The CDR3 runs from the conserved cysteine through the conserved F or W. The order of the fields is CDR3 protein, CDR3 DNA, clone size, V gene, J gene, D gene. D genes are given only for firm matches. Some rows have no size entry. The others give once, few or many, or a class for an expanded clone.

CDR3 protein: CASSPPRNTEAFF; CDR3 DNA: TGTGCCAGCAGCCCCCCTCGGAACACTGAAGCTTTCTTT; clone size: NA; V gene: TRBV7-6; J gene: TRBJ1-1; D gene: NA
CDR3 protein: CAWKRALNTDTQYF; CDR3 DNA: TGTGCCTGGAAGAGGGCTCTGAACACAGATACGCAGTATTTT; clone size: NA; V gene: TRBV30; J gene: TRBJ2-3; D gene: NA
CDR3 protein: CASSPGQGVWTYNEQFF; CDR3 DNA: TGTGCCAGCAGTCCGGGACAGGGAGTATGGACCTACAATGAGCAGTTCTTC; clone size: NA; V gene: TRBV25-1; J gene: TRBJ2-1; D gene: TRBD1
CDR3 protein: CASVQGQQPRVTQYF; CDR3 DNA: TGTGCTAGTGTTCAGGGACAGCAACCTCGTGTGACCCAGTACTTC; clone size: NA; V gene: TRBV12-5; J gene: TRBJ2-5; D gene: TRBD1
CDR3 protein: CASSSQLGGGDTEAFF; CDR3 DNA: TGTGCCAGCAGTTCCCAACTAGGAGGTGGAGACACTGAAGCTTTCTTT; clone size: NA; V gene: TRBV27; J gene: TRBJ1-1; D gene: NA
CDR3 protein: CAWSGGMANEKLFF; CDR3 DNA: TGTGCCTGGAGTGGCGGGATGGCTAATGAAAAACTGTTTTTT; clone size: once; V gene: TRBV30; J gene: TRBJ1-4; D gene: NA
CDR3 protein: CASSSGTSGGDYEQYF; CDR3 DNA: TGTGCCAGCAGTTCTGGGACTAGCGGGGGGGACTACGAGCAGTACTTC; clone size: NA; V gene: TRBV6-6; J gene: TRBJ2-7; D gene: TRBD2
CDR3 protein: CAWSVRGVDTQYF; CDR3 DNA: TGTGCCTGGAGTGTAAGGGGCGTAGATACGCAGTATTTT; clone size: NA; V gene: TRBV30; J gene: TRBJ2-3; D gene: NA
CDR3 protein: CASSFRGQWETQYF; CDR3 DNA: TGTGCCAGCAGCTTCAGGGGGCAGTGGGAGACCCAGTACTTC; clone size: NA; V gene: TRBV5-4; J gene: TRBJ2-5; D gene: TRBD1
CDR3 protein: CASSGGDRKYEQYF; CDR3 DNA: TGTGCCAGCAGCGGGGGGGACCGAAAATACGAGCAGTACTTC; clone size: NA; V gene: TRBV7-2; J gene: TRBJ2-7; D gene: TRBD2
CDR3 protein: CASSRTSGGVSTDTQYF; CDR3 DNA: TGTGCCAGCAGCCGGACTAGCGGGGGGGTTAGCACAGATACGCAGTATTTT; clone size: NA; V gene: TRBV7-3; J gene: TRBJ2-3; D gene: TRBD2
CDR3 protein: CASSPKGGEGANVLTF; CDR3 DNA: TGTGCCAGCAGCCCTAAGGGGGGAGAAGGGGCCAACGTCCTGACTTTC; clone size: NA; V gene: TRBV7-3; J gene: TRBJ2-6; D gene: NA
CDR3 protein: CASSQVGGRGTDTQYF; CDR3 DNA: TGCGCCAGCAGCCAAGTGGGAGGTCGAGGCACAGATACGCAGTATTTT; clone size: NA; V gene: TRBV4-1; J gene: TRBJ2-3; D gene: NA
CDR3 protein: CASSVQGSNTGELFF; CDR3 DNA: TGTGCCAGCAGTGTTCAGGGGTCTAACACCGGGGAGCTGTTTTTT; clone size: NA; V gene: TRBV2; J gene: TRBJ2-2; D gene: NA
CDR3 protein: CASSLGAGDQPQHF; CDR3 DNA: TGCGCCAGCAGCTTAGGTGCTGGGGATCAGCCCCAGCATTTT; clone size: NA; V gene: TRBV5-1; J gene: TRBJ1-5; D gene: NA
CDR3 protein: CASQGGTEAFF; CDR3 DNA: TGTGCCAGTCAGGGGGGCACTGAAGCTTTCTTT; clone size: NA; V gene: TRBV28; J gene: TRBJ1-1; D gene: TRBD1
CDR3 protein: CASSVDGQGGGNTIYF; CDR3 DNA: TGTGCCAGCAGCGTAGACGGACAGGGTGGTGGAAACACCATATATTTT; clone size: NA; V gene: TRBV9; J gene: TRBJ1-3; D gene: TRBD1
CDR3 protein: CSATGSTEAFF; CDR3 DNA: TGCAGTGCTACAGGGAGCACTGAAGCTTTCTTT; clone size: NA; V gene: TRBV20-1; J gene: TRBJ1-1; D gene: NA
CDR3 protein: CAIRADSYSNQPQHF; CDR3 DNA: TGTGCCATCAGGGCGGACAGTTATAGCAATCAGCCCCAGCATTTT; clone size: few; V gene: TRBV10-3; J gene: TRBJ1-5; D gene: NA
CDR3 protein: CASSSAGNEKLFF; CDR3 DNA: TGTGCCAGCAGTTCGGCAGGGAATGAAAAACTGTTTTTT; clone size: NA; V gene: TRBV6-6; J gene: TRBJ1-4; D gene: NA
CDR3 protein: CAWSVWDTEAFF; CDR3 DNA: TGTGCCTGGAGTGTTTGGGACACTGAAGCTTTCTTT; clone size: NA; V gene: TRBV30; J gene: TRBJ1-1; D gene: NA
CDR3 protein: CAWRASGEAKNIQYF; CDR3 DNA: TGTGCCTGGAGGGCTAGCGGCGAAGCCAAAAACATTCAGTACTTC; clone size: NA; V gene: TRBV30; J gene: TRBJ2-4; D gene: TRBD2
CDR3 protein: CASSETATNNYGYTF; CDR3 DNA: TGTGCCAGCAGTGAAACAGCCACGAATAACTATGGCTACACCTTC; clone size: NA; V gene: TRBV6-1; J gene: TRBJ1-2; D gene: NA
CDR3 protein: CASSLTAYNEQFF; CDR3 DNA: TGCGCCAGCAGCTTGACAGCTTACAATGAGCAGTTCTTC; clone size: NA; V gene: TRBV5-1; J gene: TRBJ2-1; D gene: NA
CDR3 protein: CATSDVSGGAVNEQFF; CDR3 DNA: TGTGCCACCAGTGATGTAAGCGGGGGGGCCGTTAATGAGCAGTTCTTC; clone size: NA; V gene: TRBV24-1; J gene: TRBJ2-1; D gene: TRBD2
CDR3 protein: CASSYGTAGYTF; CDR3 DNA: TGTGCCAGCAGTTACGGGACAGCTGGCTACACCTTC; clone size: NA; V gene: TRBV6-5; J gene: TRBJ1-2; D gene: TRBD1
CDR3 protein: CASSSDRFGNTIYF; CDR3 DNA: TGTGCCAGCAGCTCCGACAGATTTGGAAACACCATATATTTT; clone size: NA; V gene: TRBV5-4; J gene: TRBJ1-3; D gene: NA
CDR3 protein: CASSLPGLDEQFF; CDR3 DNA: TGTGCCAGCAGCCTACCAGGACTGGATGAGCAGTTCTTC; clone size: once; V gene: TRBV7-3; J gene: TRBJ2-1; D gene: NA
CDR3 protein: CAWSDGGGRRETQYF; CDR3 DNA: TGTGCCTGGAGTGACGGGGGGGGGCGTCGAGAGACCCAGTACTTC; clone size: NA; V gene: TRBV30; J gene: TRBJ2-5; D gene: TRBD2
CDR3 protein: CASSEPENRVAQFF; CDR3 DNA: TGTGCCAGCAGTGAGCCTGAAAACAGGGTTGCGCAGTTCTTC; clone size: NA; V gene: TRBV6-1; J gene: TRBJ2-1; D gene: NA
CDR3 protein: CASRRNSFGKNTEAFF; CDR3 DNA: TGTGCCAGCAGGCGTAATTCCTTCGGAAAGAACACTGAAGCTTTCTTT; clone size: NA; V gene: TRBV11-3; J gene: TRBJ1-1; D gene: NA
CDR3 protein: CASSPDYSYEQYF; CDR3 DNA: TGTGCCAGCAGCCCGGACTATTCCTACGAGCAGTACTTC; clone size: NA; V gene: TRBV3-1/TRBV3-2; J gene: TRBJ2-7; D gene: NA
CDR3 protein: CASSQDLGPLSGHGYTF; CDR3 DNA: TGCGCCAGCAGCCAAGATTTGGGACCTCTTTCGGGGCATGGCTACACCTTC; clone size: NA; V gene: TRBV4-1; J gene: TRBJ1-2; D gene: NA
CDR3 protein: CAWSEVSTGKETQYF; CDR3 DNA: TGTGCCTGGAGTGAAGTGTCAACAGGGAAAGAGACCCAGTACTTC; clone size: NA; V gene: TRBV30; J gene: TRBJ2-5; D gene: NA
CDR3 protein: CASSSGRTPGANEKLFF; CDR3 DNA: TGTGCCAGCAGTTCTGGACGGACTCCAGGGGCTAATGAAAAACTGTTTTTT; clone size: NA; V gene: TRBV7-3; J gene: TRBJ1-4; D gene: NA
CDR3 protein: CASRPPGANNSPLHF; CDR3 DNA: TGTGCCAGCAGACCCCCCGGAGCAAATAATTCACCCCTCCACTTT; clone size: once; V gene: TRBV6-5; J gene: TRBJ1-6; D gene: NA
CDR3 protein: CASSLLGTRTDTQYF; CDR3 DNA: TGTGCCAGCAGCTTACTCGGGACTAGGACAGATACGCAGTATTTT; clone size: NA; V gene: TRBV7-7; J gene: TRBJ2-3; D gene: TRBD2
CDR3 protein: CASSRDRGYEQYF; CDR3 DNA: TGTGCCAGCAGCCGGGACAGGGGCTACGAGCAGTACTTC; clone size: NA; V gene: TRBV12-3/TRBV12-4; J gene: TRBJ2-7; D gene: TRBD1
CDR3 protein: CASSPGPNTEAFF; CDR3 DNA: TGTGCCAGCAGCCCGGGCCCTAACACTGAAGCTTTCTTT; clone size: NA; V gene: TRBV7-3; J gene: TRBJ1-1; D gene: NA
CDR3 protein: CASSLLGPGTSYGYTF; CDR3 DNA: TGTGCCAGCAGCTTATTGGGACCCGGGACAAGCTATGGCTACACCTTC; clone size: NA; V gene: TRBV7-2; J gene: TRBJ1-2; D gene: NA
CDR3 protein: CASSQVNTEAFF; CDR3 DNA: TGTGCCAGCAGCCAAGTGAACACTGAAGCTTTCTTT; clone size: NA; V gene: TRBV6-5; J gene: TRBJ1-1; D gene: NA
CDR3 protein: CASSESRGTGELFF; CDR3 DNA: TGCGCCAGCAGTGAGTCGCGGGGGACCGGGGAGCTGTTTTTT; clone size: NA; V gene: TRBV10-1; J gene: TRBJ2-2; D gene: TRBD2
CDR3 protein: CASSEGLAGVWQYF; CDR3 DNA: TGTGCCAGCAGTGAAGGACTAGCGGGGGTATGGCAGTACTTC; clone size: once; V gene: TRBV2; J gene: TRBJ2-7; D gene: TRBD2
CDR3 protein: CASSLVGGLDEQYF; CDR3 DNA: TGTGCCAGCAGCTTAGTTGGGGGGCTAGACGAGCAGTACTTC; clone size: NA; V gene: TRBV7-7; J gene: TRBJ2-7; D gene: NA
CDR3 protein: CATSVGNYGYTF; CDR3 DNA: TGTGCCACCAGTGTAGGTAACTATGGCTACACCTTC; clone size: NA; V gene: TRBV24-1; J gene: TRBJ1-2; D gene: NA
CDR3 protein: CASSPRQISLYNEQFF; CDR3 DNA: TGCGCCAGCAGCCCTCGACAGATAAGTTTATACAATGAGCAGTTCTTC; clone size: NA; V gene: TRBV5-1; J gene: TRBJ2-1; D gene: NA
CDR3 protein: CASSMGPGSTDTQYF; CDR3 DNA: TGTGCCAGTAGTATGGGCCCCGGTTCCACAGATACGCAGTATTTT; clone size: NA; V gene: TRBV19; J gene: TRBJ2-3; D gene: NA
CDR3 protein: CASSSWRVAGNTIYF; CDR3 DNA: TGTGCCAGCAGTTCCTGGCGGGTGGCTGGAAACACCATATATTTT; clone size: NA; V gene: TRBV5-6; J gene: TRBJ1-3; D gene: NA
CDR3 protein: CATSSKTGTGFTDTQYF; CDR3 DNA: TGTGCCACCAGCAGTAAGACCGGGACAGGGTTCACAGATACGCAGTATTTT; clone size: NA; V gene: TRBV15; J gene: TRBJ2-3; D gene: TRBD1
CDR3 protein: CASSLDRPGGGANVLTF; CDR3 DNA: TGTGCCAGCAGCCTGGACAGGCCGGGAGGGGGGGCCAACGTCCTGACTTTC; clone size: NA; V gene: TRBV2; J gene: TRBJ2-6; D gene: NA
CDR3 protein: CASSNRGQGDTEQFF; CDR3 DNA: TGTGCCAGTAGCAATAGGGGACAGGGGGACACTGAGCAGTTCTTC; clone size: NA; V gene: TRBV19; J gene: TRBJ2-1; D gene: TRBD1